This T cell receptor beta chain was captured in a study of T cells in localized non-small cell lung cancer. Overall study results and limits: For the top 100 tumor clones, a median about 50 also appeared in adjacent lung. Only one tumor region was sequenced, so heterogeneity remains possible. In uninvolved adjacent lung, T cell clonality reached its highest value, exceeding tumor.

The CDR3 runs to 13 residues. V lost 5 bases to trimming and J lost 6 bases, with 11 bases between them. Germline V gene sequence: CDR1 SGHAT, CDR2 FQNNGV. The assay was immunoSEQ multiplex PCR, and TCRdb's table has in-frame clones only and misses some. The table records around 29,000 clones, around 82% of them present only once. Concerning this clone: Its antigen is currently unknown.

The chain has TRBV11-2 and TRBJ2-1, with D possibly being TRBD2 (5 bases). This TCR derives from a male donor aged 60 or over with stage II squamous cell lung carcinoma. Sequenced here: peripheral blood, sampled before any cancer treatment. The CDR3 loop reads CASSLVRVNEQFF. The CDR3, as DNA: TGTGCCAGCAGCCTGGTGAGGGTCAATGAGCAGTTCTTC.